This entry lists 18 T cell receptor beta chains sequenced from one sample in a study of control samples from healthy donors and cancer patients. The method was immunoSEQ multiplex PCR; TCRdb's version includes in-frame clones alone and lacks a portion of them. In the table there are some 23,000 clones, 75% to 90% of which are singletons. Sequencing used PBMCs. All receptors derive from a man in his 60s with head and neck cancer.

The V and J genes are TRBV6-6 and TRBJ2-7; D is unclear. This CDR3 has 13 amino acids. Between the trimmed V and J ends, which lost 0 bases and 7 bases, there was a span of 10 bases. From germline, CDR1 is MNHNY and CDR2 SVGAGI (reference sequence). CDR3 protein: CASSYSTVWEQYF. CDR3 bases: TGTGCCAGCAGTTACTCTACAGTGTGGGAGCAGTACTTC.

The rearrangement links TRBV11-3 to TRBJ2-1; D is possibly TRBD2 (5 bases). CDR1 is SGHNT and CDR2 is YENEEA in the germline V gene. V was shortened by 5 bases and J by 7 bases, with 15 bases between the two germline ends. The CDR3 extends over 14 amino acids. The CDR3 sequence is CASSVEGAANEQFF. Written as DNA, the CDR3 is TGTGCCAGCAGCGTCGAGGGAGCTGCAAATGAGCAGTTCTTC. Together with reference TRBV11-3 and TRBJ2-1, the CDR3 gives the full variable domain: EAGVVQSPRYKIIEKKQPVAFWCNPISGHNTLYWYLQNLGQGPELLIRYENEEAVDDSQLPKDRFSAERLKGVDSTLKIQPAELGDSAVYLCASSVEGAANEQFFGPGTRLTVL.

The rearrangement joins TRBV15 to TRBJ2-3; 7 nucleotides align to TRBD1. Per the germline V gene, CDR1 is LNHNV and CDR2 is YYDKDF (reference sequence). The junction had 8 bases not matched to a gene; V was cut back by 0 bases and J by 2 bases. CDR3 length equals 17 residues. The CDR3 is CATSRDEGAAITDTQYF. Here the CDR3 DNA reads TGTGCCACCAGCAGAGATGAGGGGGCAGCAATCACAGATACGCAGTATTTT.

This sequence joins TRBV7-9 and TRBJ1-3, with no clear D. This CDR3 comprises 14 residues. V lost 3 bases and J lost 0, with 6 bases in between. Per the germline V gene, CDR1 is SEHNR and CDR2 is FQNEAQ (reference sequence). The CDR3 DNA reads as TGTGCCAGCAGCTTTGACCACTCTGGAAACACCATATATTTT. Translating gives CASSFDHSGNTIYF.

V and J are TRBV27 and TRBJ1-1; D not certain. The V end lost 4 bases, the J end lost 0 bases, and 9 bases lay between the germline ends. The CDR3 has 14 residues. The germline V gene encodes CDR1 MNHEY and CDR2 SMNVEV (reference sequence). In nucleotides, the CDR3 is TGTGCCAGCAGTTGGTCGGCAGTGAACACTGAAGCTTTCTTT. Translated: CASSWSAVNTEAFF.

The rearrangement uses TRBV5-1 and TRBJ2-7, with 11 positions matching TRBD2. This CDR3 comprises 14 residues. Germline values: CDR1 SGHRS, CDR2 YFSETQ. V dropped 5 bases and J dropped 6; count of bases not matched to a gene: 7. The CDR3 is CASSWAGLAAEQYF. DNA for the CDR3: TGCGCCAGCAGTTGGGCGGGACTAGCGGCCGAGCAGTACTTC.

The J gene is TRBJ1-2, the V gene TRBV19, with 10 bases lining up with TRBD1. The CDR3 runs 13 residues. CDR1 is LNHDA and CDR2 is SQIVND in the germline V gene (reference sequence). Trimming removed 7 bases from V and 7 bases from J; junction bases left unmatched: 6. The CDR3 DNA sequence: TGTGCCAGTAATCCCCGGGACAGGGGTGGCTACACCTTC. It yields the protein CASNPRDRGGYTF. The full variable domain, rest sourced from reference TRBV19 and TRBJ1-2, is DGGITQSPKYLFRKEGQNVTLSCEQNLNHDAMYWYRQDPGQGLRLIYYSQIVNDFQKGDIAEGYSVSREKKESFPLTVTSAQKNPTAFYLCASNPRDRGGYTFGSGTRLTVV.

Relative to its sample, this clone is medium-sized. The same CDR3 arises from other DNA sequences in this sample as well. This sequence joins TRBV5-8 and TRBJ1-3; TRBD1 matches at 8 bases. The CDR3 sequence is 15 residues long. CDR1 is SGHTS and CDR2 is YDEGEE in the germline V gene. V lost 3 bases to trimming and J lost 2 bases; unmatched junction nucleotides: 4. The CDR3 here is CASSSDRVPGNTIYF. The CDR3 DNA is TGTGCCAGCAGCTCGGACAGGGTTCCTGGAAACACCATATATTTT.

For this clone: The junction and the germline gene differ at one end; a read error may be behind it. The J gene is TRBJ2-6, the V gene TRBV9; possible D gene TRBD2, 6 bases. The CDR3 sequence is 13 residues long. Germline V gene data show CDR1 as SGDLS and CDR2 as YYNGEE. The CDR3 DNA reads TGTGCCAGCAGCGTCCACGGGGGCAACGTCCTGACTTTC. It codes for CASSVHGGNVLTF.

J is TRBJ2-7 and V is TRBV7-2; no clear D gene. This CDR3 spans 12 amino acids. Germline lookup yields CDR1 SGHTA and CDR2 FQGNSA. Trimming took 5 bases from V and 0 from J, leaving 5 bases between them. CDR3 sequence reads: CASSPPSYEQYF. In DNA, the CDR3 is TGTGCCAGCAGCCCCCCCTCCTACGAGCAGTACTTC.

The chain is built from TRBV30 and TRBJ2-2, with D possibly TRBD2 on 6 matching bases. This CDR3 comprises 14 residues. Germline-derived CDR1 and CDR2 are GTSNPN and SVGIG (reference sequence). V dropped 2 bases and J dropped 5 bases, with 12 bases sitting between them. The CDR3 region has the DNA TGTGCCTGGAGTCGAGGAGGGTTTACCGGGGAGCTGTTTTTT. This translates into CAWSRGGFTGELFF. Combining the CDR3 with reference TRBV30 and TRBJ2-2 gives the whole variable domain SQTIHQWPATLVQPVGSPLSLECTVEGTSNPNLYWYRQAAGRGLQLLFYSVGIGQISSEVPQNLSASRPQDRQFILSSKKLLLSDSGFYLCAWSRGGFTGELFFGEGSRLTVL.

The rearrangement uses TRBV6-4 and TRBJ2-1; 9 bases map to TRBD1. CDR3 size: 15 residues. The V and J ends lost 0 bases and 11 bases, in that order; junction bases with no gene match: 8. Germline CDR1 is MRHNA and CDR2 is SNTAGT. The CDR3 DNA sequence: TGTGCCAGCAGTGACTCTCGGACAGGGGTCCCCCAGCAGTTCTTC. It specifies CASSDSRTGVPQQFF.

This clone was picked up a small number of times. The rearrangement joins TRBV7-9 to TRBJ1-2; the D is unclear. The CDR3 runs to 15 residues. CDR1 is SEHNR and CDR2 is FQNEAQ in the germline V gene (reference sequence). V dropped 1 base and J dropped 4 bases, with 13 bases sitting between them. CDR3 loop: CASSLESVGVYGYTF. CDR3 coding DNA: TGTGCCAGCAGCTTAGAATCGGTTGGGGTCTATGGCTACACCTTC.

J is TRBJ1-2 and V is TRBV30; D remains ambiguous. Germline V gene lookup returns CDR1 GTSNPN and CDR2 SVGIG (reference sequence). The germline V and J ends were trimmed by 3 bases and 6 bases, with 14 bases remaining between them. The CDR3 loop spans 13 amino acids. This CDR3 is CAWSPWGGDGYTF. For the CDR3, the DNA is TGTGCCTGGAGCCCATGGGGTGGAGATGGCTACACCTTC.

In nucleotides, the CDR3 is TGCGCCAGCAGCTTGTGGGTGTTTGGGCAGGCCGCTACGCGCACTGAAGCTTTCTTT. It encodes CASSLWVFGQAATRTEAFF. The chain joins TRBV5-1 to TRBJ1-1, with D unresolved. CDR1 is SGHRS and CDR2 is YFSETQ in the germline V gene. This CDR3 is 19 amino acids long. V dropped 1 base and J dropped 4 bases, with 26 bases sitting between them.

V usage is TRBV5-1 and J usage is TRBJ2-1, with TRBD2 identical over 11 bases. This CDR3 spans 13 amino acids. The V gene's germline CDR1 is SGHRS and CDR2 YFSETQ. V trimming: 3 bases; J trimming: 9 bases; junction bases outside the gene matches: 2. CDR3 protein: CASSSGLAGEQFF. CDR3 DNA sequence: TGCGCCAGCAGCTCCGGACTAGCGGGTGAGCAGTTCTTC. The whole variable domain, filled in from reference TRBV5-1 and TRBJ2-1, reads KAGVTQTPRYLIKTRGQQVTLSCSPISGHRSVSWYQQTPGQGLQFLFEYFSETQRNKGNFPGRFSGRQFSNSRSEMNVSTLELGDSALYLCASSSGLAGEQFFGPGTRLTVL.

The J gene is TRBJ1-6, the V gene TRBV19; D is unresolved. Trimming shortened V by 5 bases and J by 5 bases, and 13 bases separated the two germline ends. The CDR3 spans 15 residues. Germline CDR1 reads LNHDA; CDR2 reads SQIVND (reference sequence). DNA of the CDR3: TGTGCCAGTAGTGACCGACAAGGCCATAATTCACCCCTCCACTTT. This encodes CASSDRQGHNSPLHF.

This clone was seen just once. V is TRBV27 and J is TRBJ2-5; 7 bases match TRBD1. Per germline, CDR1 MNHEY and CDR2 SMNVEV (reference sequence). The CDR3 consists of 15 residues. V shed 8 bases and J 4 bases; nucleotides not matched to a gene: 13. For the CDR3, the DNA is TGTGCCAGCGCGACCGGACAGGTTCGGGGAGAGACCCAGTACTTC. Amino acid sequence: CASATGQVRGETQYF.